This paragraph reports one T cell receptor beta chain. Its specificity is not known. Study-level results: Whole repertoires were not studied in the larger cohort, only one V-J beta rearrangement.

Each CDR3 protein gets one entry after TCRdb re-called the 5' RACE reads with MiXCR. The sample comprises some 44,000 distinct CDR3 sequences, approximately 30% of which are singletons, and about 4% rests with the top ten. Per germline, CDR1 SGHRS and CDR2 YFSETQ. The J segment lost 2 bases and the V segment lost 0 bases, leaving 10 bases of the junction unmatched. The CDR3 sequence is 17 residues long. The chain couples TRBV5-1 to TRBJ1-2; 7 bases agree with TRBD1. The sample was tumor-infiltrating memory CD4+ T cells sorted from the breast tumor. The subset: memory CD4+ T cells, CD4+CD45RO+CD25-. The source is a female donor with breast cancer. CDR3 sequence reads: CASSLAGGEPSNYGYTF. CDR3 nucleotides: TGCGCCAGCAGCTTGGCAGGGGGAGAACCATCGAACTATGGCTACACCTTC.